The 13 T cell receptor beta chains below were found in one sample sequenced in a study of shared clonotypes between healthy human individuals. The naive CD8 population came from CD45RO-negative cells selected for CCR7, without terminally differentiated effector memory CD45RA+ cells. The method was immunoSEQ multiplex PCR; TCRdb's version includes in-frame clones alone and lacks a portion of them. The table shows around 1.9 million clones, with approximately 92% occurring only once. Sample: naive CD8+ T cells from PBMCs. These receptors all stem from a man aged 18 to 29 in good health. Some clones in this sample may be carry-over from other donors' samples.

This clone was seen a handful of times. The V and J genes are TRBV7-9 and TRBJ1-4; no clear D gene. The V gene lost 5 bases and the J gene lost 7 bases, with 17 bases spanning the gap. This CDR3 is 15 amino acids long. The germline V gene encodes CDR1 SEHNR and CDR2 FQNEAQ (reference sequence). This CDR3 is CASSGARVSTEKLFF. The CDR3 coding sequence is TGTGCCAGCAGCGGCGCAAGGGTTTCAACTGAAAAACTGTTTTTT.

The chain uses TRBV7-8 and TRBJ2-1, with TRBD1 identical over 8 bases. Germline CDR1 and CDR2: SGHVS and FQNEAQ. The CDR3 runs to 14 residues. The junction had 9 bases not matched to a gene; V was cut back by 8 bases and J by 6 bases. CDR3 protein: CASGGTGGPNEQFF. CDR3 sequence (DNA): TGTGCCAGCGGCGGGACAGGTGGCCCCAATGAGCAGTTCTTC.

This clone was recorded once. The rearrangement links TRBV11-2 to TRBJ2-5; 8 bases map to TRBD2. V was pared by 1 base and J by 4 bases, with 5 bases of the junction left unmatched. This CDR3 has 15 residues. The germline V gene has CDR1 SGHAT and CDR2 FQNNGV. Here the CDR3 reads CASSLVAAGGETQYF. The CDR3 nucleotides are TGTGCCAGCAGCTTAGTGGCGGCGGGAGGAGAGACCCAGTACTTC.

The CDR3 region has the DNA TGCGCCAGCAGCTTGGAGGGCAGTCCATTCTCTGGAAACACCATATATTTT. Protein product: CASSLEGSPFSGNTIYF. V usage is TRBV5-1 and J usage is TRBJ1-3; the D is unclear. The CDR3 is 17 residues long. Per germline, CDR1 SGHRS and CDR2 YFSETQ. V was clipped by 0 bases and J by 0 bases, with 13 bases between them.

The J gene is TRBJ2-1, the V gene TRBV7-6, with 7 bases matching TRBD2. Germline CDR1 reads SGHVS; CDR2 reads FNYEAQ. The junction had 15 bases not matched to a gene; V was cut back by 6 bases and J by 10 bases. The CDR3 runs to 15 residues. The CDR3 protein is CASRGGGRPGWEQFF. In nucleotides, the CDR3 is TGTGCCAGCAGGGGTGGCGGGAGACCGGGGTGGGAGCAGTTCTTC.

The V and J genes are TRBV2 and TRBJ2-1; 9 positions agree with TRBD1. CDR1 and CDR2 from the germline V gene are SNHLY and FYNNEI. The length of the CDR3 is 11 residues. V was pared by 8 bases and J by 8 bases, with 1 base of the junction left unmatched. CDR3 in DNA: TGTGCCAGCCGACAGGGGGATGAGCAGTTCTTC. Amino acid sequence: CASRQGDEQFF. Based on the CDR3 plus reference TRBV2 and TRBJ2-1, the full variable domain is EPEVTQTPSHQVTQMGQEVILRCVPISNHLYFYWYRQILGQKVEFLVSFYNNEISEKSEIFDDQFSVERPDGSNFTLKIRSTKLEDSAMYFCASRQGDEQFFGPGTRLTVL.

The chain has TRBV4-1 and TRBJ2-1; D possibly uses TRBD1 or TRBD2 (5 bases each). V gave up 5 bases and J gave up 7 bases, with 15 bases separating them. The length of the CDR3 is 14 residues. Germline CDR1 is MGHRA and CDR2 is YSYEKL. CDR3 in DNA: TGCGCCAGCAGCGCCCCGGGACGAAGGAATGAGCAGTTCTTC. It is translated as CASSAPGRRNEQFF.

J is TRBJ2-1 and V is TRBV7-3; TRBD2 aligns across 7 bases. This CDR3 region has 16 residues. Germline loops: CDR1 SGHTA, CDR2 FQGTGA. V lost 5 bases and J lost 7; bases outside the gene matches: 14. CDR3 sequence reads: CASSPVASGGGNEQFF. CDR3 coding DNA: TGTGCCAGCAGCCCCGTGGCCTCGGGAGGCGGAAATGAGCAGTTCTTC.

This sequence joins TRBV1 and TRBJ1-6. TRBV1 is assigned pseudogene status. The CDR3 spans 17 residues. CDR3 sequence reads: CTSSQDCRENYNSPLHF. The CDR3 DNA sequence: TGCACCAGCAGCCAAGATTGCCGGGAGAATTATAATTCACCCCTCCACTTT.

The genes are TRBV11-2 and TRBJ2-7, with D tentatively TRBD1 (5 bases). Deletions cut 1 base from V and 4 bases from J, with 14 bases between. Germline V gene sequence: CDR1 SGHAT, CDR2 FQNNGV. The CDR3 contains 15 residues. CDR3 nucleotides: TGTGCCAGCAGCTTAGGGGCCTCCAAGGGGTACGAGCAGTACTTC. It codes for CASSLGASKGYEQYF. The full variable domain, rest sourced from reference TRBV11-2 and TRBJ2-7, is EAGVAQSPRYKIIEKRQSVAFWCNPISGHATLYWYQQILGQGPKLLIQFQNNGVVDDSQLPKDRFSAERLKGVDSTLKIQPAKLEDSAVYLCASSLGASKGYEQYFGPGTRLTVT.

This chain connects TRBV15 to TRBJ2-2; D is unclear. Trimming left V 1 base short and J 1 base short, with 19 bases between. This CDR3 contains 19 residues. Germline loops: CDR1 LNHNV, CDR2 YYDKDF (reference sequence). The CDR3 sequence: CATSRGANAPEENTGELFF. CDR3 DNA sequence: TGTGCCACCAGCAGAGGCGCAAACGCGCCTGAGGAGAACACCGGGGAGCTGTTTTTT.

The chain links TRBV5-1 to TRBJ2-7, with 7 bases lining up with TRBD1. Germline lookup yields CDR1 SGHRS and CDR2 YFSETQ. V trimming: 4 bases; J trimming: 3 bases; junction bases outside the gene matches: 4. The CDR3 consists of 13 residues. The CDR3 DNA is TGCGCCAGCAGCGACCGACAGGGCTACGAGCAGTACTTC. As protein: CASSDRQGYEQYF.

The CDR3 coding sequence is TGTGCCAGCAGCCAGCCGGGACACACTGAAGCTTTCTTT. Translating it yields CASSQPGHTEAFF. The gene calls are TRBV5-4 and TRBJ1-1, with D possibly TRBD1 on 5 matching bases. Trimming left V 4 bases short and J 3 bases short, with 10 bases between. The CDR3 extends over 13 amino acids. CDR1 is SGHNT and CDR2 is YYREEE in the germline V gene (reference sequence). The variable domain in full, with the rest retrieved from reference TRBV5-4 and TRBJ1-1, is ETGVTQSPTHLIKTRGQQVTLRCSSQSGHNTVSWYQQALGQGPQFIFQYYREEENGRGNFPPRFSGLQFPNYSSELNVNALELDDSALYLCASSQPGHTEAFFGQGTRLTVV.